This T cell receptor beta chain was obtained from a study of PD-1 blockade in classical Hodgkin lymphoma (dated by TCRdb to between 2020 and 2021). Concerning the study at large: Nivolumab dosing was 3 mg/kg intravenously every 2 weeks, continuing until either disease progression or unacceptable toxicity. A peripheral blood immune signature of response to PD-1 blockade in classical Hodgkin lymphoma was defined using TCR beta sequencing and CyTOF.

Genomic DNA was extracted with the Qiagen DNeasy kit from unsorted PBMCs and from negatively selected CD4+ and CD8+ fractions. TCR beta CDR3 regions were amplified by immunoSEQ multiplex PCR using primers annealing to V and J segments. Amplification bias was minimized using a synthetic immune receptor repertoire, and residual bias was removed computationally after sequencing. The study's own analysis went as follows. Repertoire diversity was quantified as the Shannon entropy index using custom Python scripts. Unsorted, CD4+ and CD8+ repertoires were analyzed separately, except in combined analyses where CD4+ and CD8+ sequences were merged in silico. A clone was considered expanded if an increase in frequency of at least 2-fold after treatment relative to C1D1 was found, and a pseudocount of 0.5 was applied to clones undetected at baseline. Singleton clones were defined as clones with 0 or 1 copy at C1D1, and non-singleton clones were defined as clones with 2 or more copies. Clones expanded in unsorted samples were assigned a CD4+, CD8+ or unknown annotation through matching of protein sequences in sorted samples from the same patient. Diversity changes from C1D1 to C4D1 were tested in paired samples using Wilcoxon tests. TCRdb re-hosts the immuneACCESS table, in-frame sequences only. Its copies lack some clones; in the studies checked, an unresolved V gene accounts for under half of them, and the cause for the rest is not known. V, J and clone size were drawn from that table, and D and trimming were deduced from the DNA. The sample includes about 45,000 clones, with approximately 70% observed a single time. Around 2.8% of the sample lies in the top ten.

The time point label of this sample denotes: cycle 2 day 1 (C2D1) of nivolumab. Relapse after autologous stem cell transplantation had occurred in all trial patients, and cohorts A, B and C were distinguished by prior brentuximab vedotin exposure. The trial cohort included 55 to 65 patients with relapsed/refractory classical Hodgkin lymphoma, and each patient had a best overall response of complete response, partial response or progressive disease. Single-agent nivolumab was administered to trial patients in the multi-cohort phase II CheckMate 205 trial. An independent review committee assessed best overall response by applying the 2007 International Working Group response criteria. Trial PBMCs were collected just before the start of nivolumab (C1D1) and during therapy at cycle 2 day 1 and cycle 4 day 1. Peripheral blood was collected in 8 mL Vacutainer Cell Preparation Tubes, from which PBMCs were isolated by centrifugation and then cryopreserved.

A note on this clone: What antigen it recognizes has not been identified. Per-nucleotide qualities are absent, and no much larger clonotype sits a single base away.

The study at large found these results: By C4D1, a significant rise was seen in CD4+ TCR diversity but not in CD8+ TCR diversity (p=0.0027 vs p=0.16), and the rise was most apparent among complete responders (p=0.02). The study was restricted to a single clinical trial cohort, and the causes of repertoire differences, possibly disease activity or prior therapy, were left undefined. Diversity was lower in patients who began nivolumab less than 1 year after ASCT, so these patients were left out of later analyses to avoid confounding by immune reconstitution. Baseline TCR diversity was reported to be lower in newly diagnosed patients than in healthy donors and to be lower still in relapsed/refractory patients. Baseline diversity similar to that of newly diagnosed patients was observed in trial patients achieving complete response, whereas significantly lower diversity was observed in partial responders and progressors.

V is reduced by 5 bases and J by 0 bases, leaving a spacing of 10 bases between them. There are 14 amino acids in the CDR3, from cysteine to phenylalanine inclusive. Only the CDR3 portion is preserved as DNA: 42 bases, with reading frame beginning at the first base. Taken from the germline V gene, the CDR1 and CDR2 loops are SGHVS and FNYEAQ. Recombination joined TRBV7-6 with TRBJ1-1, with TRBD1 as a weak D call on 5 bases. The sequences come from peripheral blood mononuclear cells (PBMCs), collected before the second cycle of nivolumab. The TCR was taken from a human donor with classical Hodgkin lymphoma. The CDR3 protein sequence reads: CASSPQDMNTEAFF. The DNA is TGTGCCAGCAGCCCACAGGATATGAACACTGAAGCTTTCTTT.